These 9 T cell receptor beta chains originate from one sample sequenced in a study of Ad26.COV2.S vaccination and SARS-CoV-2 variants. The table came from immunoSEQ multiplex PCR; TCRdb's copy has only in-frame clones and leaves some out. The table includes 320,000 or so clones, 90% detected once. Treatment in this sample: 15 to 20 received Ad26.COV2.S at low or high dose, single or two shots; several received placebo; per-sample allocation not given. The study sampled participants on day 63 after the first vaccine or placebo injection. This sample comprised peripheral blood, obtained in a trial of Ad26.COV2.S vaccine versus placebo. The receptor source for this set is a person between 18 and 60 years old who received the Ad26.COV2.S COVID-19 vaccine or a placebo.

With respect to this clone: This CDR3 is also generated by other DNA sequences in the sample. The gene calls are TRBV27 and TRBJ1-1; the D is unclear. Trimming stripped 0 bases from V and 7 bases from J, with 6 bases between. There are 12 residues in the CDR3. The germline V gene has CDR1 MNHEY and CDR2 SMNVEV (reference sequence). CDR3 region: CASSLSGGEAFF. In DNA form, the CDR3 reads TGTGCCAGCAGTTTATCGGGAGGTGAAGCTTTCTTT.

The rearrangement links TRBV29-1 to TRBJ1-1; no definite D call. The CDR3 loop spans 12 amino acids. Trimming took off 6 bases at V and 6 bases at J, with 14 bases between the two ends. Looked up from germline, CDR1 is SQVTM and CDR2 is ANQGSEA. As DNA, the CDR3 is TGCAGCGTACGGAAAGGGTACCCTGAAGCTTTCTTT. Protein: CSVRKGYPEAFF. Complete variable domain (other parts from reference TRBV29-1 and TRBJ1-1): SAVISQKPSRDICQRGTSLTIQCQVDSQVTMMFWYRQQPGQSLTLIATANQGSEATYESGFVIDKFPISRPNLTFSTLTVSNMSPEDSSIYLCSVRKGYPEAFFGQGTRLTVV.

The chain uses TRBV6-5 and TRBJ1-2; D may be TRBD1 (6 bases). In germline, CDR1 is MNHEY, CDR2 SVGAGI. V was trimmed by 2 bases and J by 4 bases, leaving 11 bases between them. This CDR3 has 14 residues. The CDR3 loop is CASSYRTARYGYTF. CDR3 in DNA: TGTGCCAGCAGTTACAGGACAGCTCGCTATGGCTACACCTTC.

The V and J genes are TRBV3-1 (or the pseudogene TRBV3-2) and TRBJ2-1; D unresolved. The CDR3 sequence is 14 residues long. The V end was cut by 0 bases, the J end by 8 bases, with 11 bases between. Germline V lookup: CDR1 LGHDT, CDR2 YNNKEL (reference sequence). CDR3 nucleotides: TGTGCCAGCAGCCAAGATTATAGGGCAGATGAGCAGTTCTTC. Translated: CASSQDYRADEQFF.

The sample holds one count of this clone. The junction departs from germline at one end; a sequencing error may be responsible. The V call is TRBV7-9, the J call TRBJ1-6; 8 positions agree with TRBD1. Per the germline V gene, CDR1 is SEHNR and CDR2 is FQNEAQ (reference sequence). CDR3 length: 14 amino acids. CDR3 DNA: TGTGCCTGCAGGACAGGGCCTTATAATTCACCCCTCCACTTT. It codes for CACRTGPYNSPLHF.

V gene TRBV11-2 combines with J gene TRBJ1-4; 12 positions match TRBD1. This CDR3 spans 17 amino acids. The germline V gene has CDR1 SGHAT and CDR2 FQNNGV. Unmatched junction bases numbered 11, after V lost 5 bases and J lost 7 bases. CDR3 nucleotides: TGTGCCAGCAGCGGATCGGGACAGGGGGCTTGGGGTGAAAAACTGTTTTTT. It encodes CASSGSGQGAWGEKLFF.

This clone was observed once. The V call is TRBV12-5, the J call TRBJ1-5, with TRBD1 identical over 7 bases. Germline CDR1 is LGHNT and CDR2 is FRNRAP. CDR3 length equals 15 residues. Trimming at V came to 5 bases and at J to 6 bases, leaving 10 bases not matched to a gene. The CDR3 nucleotides read TGTGCTAGTGGTCCCCGGGACAGTTCGGGTCAGCCCCAGCATTTT. This translates into CASGPRDSSGQPQHF. Full variable domain (outside the CDR3, taken from reference TRBV12-5 and TRBJ1-5): DARVTQTPRHKVTEMGQEVTMRCQPILGHNTVFWYRQTMMQGLELLAYFRNRAPLDDSGMPKDRFSAEMPDATLATLKIQPSEPRDSAVYFCASGPRDSSGQPQHFGDGTRLSIL.

This clone was found once. J is TRBJ2-1 and V is TRBV6-5; the match to TRBD1 covers 7 bases. CDR1 and CDR2 from the germline V gene are MNHEY and SVGAGI. Losses at the gene ends were 3 bases for V and 13 bases for J; bases not matched to a gene: 12. This CDR3 comprises 14 residues. The CDR3 DNA reads as TGTGCCAGCAGTTATGCTCCCACGACAGGGACACAGTTCTTC. Its protein is CASSYAPTTGTQFF.

This clone was counted only a few times. The chain carries TRBV28 and TRBJ1-5; the D is unclear. The germline V and J ends were trimmed by 3 bases and 5 bases, with 11 bases remaining between them. The CDR3 sequence is 14 residues long. Looked up from germline, CDR1 is MDHEN and CDR2 is SYDVKM. CDR3 nucleotide sequence: TGTGCCAGCAGTTTGGGTTACTCTTATCAGCCCCAGCATTTT. This gives the protein CASSLGYSYQPQHF.